The source of this T cell receptor beta chain is a study of T cells in Graves' hyperthyroidism and ophthalmopathy. This CDR3 has 12 residues. Per the germline V gene, CDR1 is ENHRY and CDR2 is SYGVKD. With 0 bases removed from V and 1 base from J, the gap between germline ends came to 0 bases. RNA transcripts gave rise to amplified TCR beta CDR3 regions. TCR CDR3 underwent first-round RT-PCR with the HTBI primer set. TCRdb reanalysed the multiplex PCR reads using MiXCR and keeps one entry per CDR3 protein. The data hold approximately 370,000 distinct CDR3 sequences, with about 16% observed a single time.

The sequencing input was blood. V usage is TRBV10-3 and J usage is TRBJ2-5; D call uncertain. The sequence derives from a woman between 25 and 40 years old with Graves' hyperthyroidism. The CDR3 loop is CAISESQETQYF. The DNA for the CDR3 is TGTGCCATCAGTGAGTCCCAAGAGACCCAGTACTTC.